This T cell receptor (beta chain) was captured in a study of T cell changes during pregnancy in multiple sclerosis. From germline, CDR1 is LNHDA and CDR2 SQIVND (reference sequence). V lost 6 bases and J lost 0, with 18 bases in between. The CDR3 has 17 amino acids. Profiled with immunoSEQ multiplex PCR; TCRdb holds only in-frame clones, not every one. The sample shows about 43,000 clones, roughly 90% of them seen only once. This receptor was identified in a female donor in good health, enrolled as a control in a pregnancy study. Specimen: peripheral blood, collected in the second trimester of pregnancy. The chain employs TRBV19 and TRBJ1-5; tentatively, D is TRBD1 (6 bases). This CDR3 is CASRTRGGTDSNQPQHF. CDR3 bases: TGTGCCAGTAGGACAAGGGGGGGGACGGATAGCAATCAGCCCCAGCATTTT.